The 3 T cell receptor beta chains below were found in one sample sequenced in a study of blood T cell repertoires in COVID-19. Libraries were prepared by immunoSEQ multiplex PCR; TCRdb keeps only in-frame clonotypes and omits some of them. The sample shows about 110,000 clones, 70% to 75% of them seen only once. The sample comprised peripheral blood. The receptors were sampled from a human donor with acute or convalescent COVID-19. The donor label of this sample is uncertain.

V is TRBV11-1 and J is TRBJ2-7; 7 positions agree with TRBD1. Trimming at V came to 1 base and at J to 0 bases, leaving 3 bases not matched to a gene. The CDR3 has 15 amino acids. The germline V gene has CDR1 SGHAT and CDR2 FQDESV (reference sequence). For the CDR3, the DNA is TGTGCCAGCAGCTTAGGAGACAGGGTCTCCTACGAGCAGTACTTC. As protein: CASSLGDRVSYEQYF.

The chain couples TRBV2 to TRBJ2-2; 13 bases match TRBD2. In germline, CDR1 is SNHLY, CDR2 FYNNEI. V gave up 2 bases and J gave up 6 bases; unmatched junction bases: 6. The CDR3 has 17 amino acids. CDR3 amino acids: CASSERGLAGLAGELFF. The CDR3 DNA follows: TGTGCCAGCAGTGAAAGGGGACTAGCGGGGTTGGCCGGGGAGCTGTTTTTT.

The chain has TRBV28 and TRBJ1-4; no firm D call. Trimming shortened V by 5 bases and J by 0 bases, and 7 bases separated the two germline ends. CDR1 and CDR2 from the germline V gene are MDHEN and SYDVKM. The CDR3 sequence is 14 residues long. The CDR3 loop is CASSAETTNEKLFF. The CDR3 DNA reads TGTGCCAGCAGTGCCGAGACAACTAATGAAAAACTGTTTTTT.